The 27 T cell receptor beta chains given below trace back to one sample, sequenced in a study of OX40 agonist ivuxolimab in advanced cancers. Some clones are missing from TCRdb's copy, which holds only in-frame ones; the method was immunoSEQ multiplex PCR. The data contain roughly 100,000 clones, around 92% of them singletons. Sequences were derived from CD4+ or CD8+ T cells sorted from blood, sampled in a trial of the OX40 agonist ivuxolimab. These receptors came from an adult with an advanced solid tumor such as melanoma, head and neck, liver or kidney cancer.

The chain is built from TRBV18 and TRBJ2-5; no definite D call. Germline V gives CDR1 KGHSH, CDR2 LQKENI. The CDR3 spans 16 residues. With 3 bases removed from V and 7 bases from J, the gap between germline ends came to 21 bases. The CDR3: CASSPPSVPRSGTQYF. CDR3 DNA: TGTGCCAGCTCACCGCCGTCGGTGCCCCGGTCGGGGACCCAGTACTTC.

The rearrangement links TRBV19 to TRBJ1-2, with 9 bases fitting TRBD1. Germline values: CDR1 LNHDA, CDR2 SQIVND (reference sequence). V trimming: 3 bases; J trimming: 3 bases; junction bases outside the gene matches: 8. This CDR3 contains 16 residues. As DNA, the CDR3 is TGTGCCAGTAGTATCCTCGGGGACAGGGCCGACTATGGCTACACCTTC. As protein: CASSILGDRADYGYTF.

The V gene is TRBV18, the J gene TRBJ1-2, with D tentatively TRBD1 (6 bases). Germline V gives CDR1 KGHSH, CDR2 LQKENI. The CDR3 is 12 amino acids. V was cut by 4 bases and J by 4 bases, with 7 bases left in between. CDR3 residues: CASSQGGYGYTF. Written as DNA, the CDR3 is TGTGCCAGCTCACAGGGGGGCTATGGCTACACCTTC.

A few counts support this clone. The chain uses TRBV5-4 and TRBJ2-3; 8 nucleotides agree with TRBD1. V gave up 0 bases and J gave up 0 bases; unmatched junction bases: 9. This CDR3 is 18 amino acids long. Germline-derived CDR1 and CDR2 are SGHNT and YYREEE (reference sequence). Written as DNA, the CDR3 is TGTGCCAGCAGCTTGGATTGGACAGGGATCACTAGCACAGATACGCAGTATTTT. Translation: CASSLDWTGITSTDTQYF.

The CDR3 here is CASSSALGQETQYF. The CDR3 nucleotides read TGTGCCAGCTCGAGTGCTCTAGGCCAAGAGACCCAGTACTTC. The chain uses TRBV18 and TRBJ2-5; D is unclear. There are 14 residues in the CDR3. Germline V gene lookup returns CDR1 KGHSH and CDR2 LQKENI. Trimming took 6 bases from V and 1 from J, leaving 12 bases between them.

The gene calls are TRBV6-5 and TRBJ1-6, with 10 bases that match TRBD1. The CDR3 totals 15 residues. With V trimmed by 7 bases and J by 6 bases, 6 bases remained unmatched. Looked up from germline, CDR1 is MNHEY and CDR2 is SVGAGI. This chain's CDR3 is CASMGWDRGNSPLHF. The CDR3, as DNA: TGTGCCAGCATGGGGTGGGACAGGGGTAATTCACCCCTCCACTTT.

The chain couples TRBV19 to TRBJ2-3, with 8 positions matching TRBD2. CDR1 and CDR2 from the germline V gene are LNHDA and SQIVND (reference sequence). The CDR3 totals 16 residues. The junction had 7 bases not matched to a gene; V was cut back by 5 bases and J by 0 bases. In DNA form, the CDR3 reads TGTGCCAGTAGTTTCCTAGCGGGCACGAGCACAGATACGCAGTATTTT. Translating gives CASSFLAGTSTDTQYF.

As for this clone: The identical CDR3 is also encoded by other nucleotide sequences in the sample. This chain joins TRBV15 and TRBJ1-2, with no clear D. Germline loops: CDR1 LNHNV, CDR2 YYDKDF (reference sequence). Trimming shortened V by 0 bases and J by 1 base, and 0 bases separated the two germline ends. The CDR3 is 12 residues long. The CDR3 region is CATSRDNYGYTF. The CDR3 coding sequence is TGTGCCACCAGCAGAGATAACTATGGCTACACCTTC. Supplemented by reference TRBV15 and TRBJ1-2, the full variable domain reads DAMVIQNPRYQVTQFGKPVTLSCSQTLNHNVMYWYQQKSSQAPKLLFHYYDKDFNNEADTPDNFQSRRPNTSFCFLDIRSPGLGDTAMYLCATSRDNYGYTFGSGTRLTVV.

As DNA, the CDR3 is TGTGCCTGCCGCTGGACAGGGGGCACAGATACGCAGTATTTT. Its translation: CACRWTGGTDTQYF. The V and J genes are TRBV30 and TRBJ2-3, with 9 positions matching TRBD1. This CDR3 contains 14 residues. J lost 1 base, V lost 6 bases, and 5 bases had no gene match. Germline loops: CDR1 GTSNPN, CDR2 SVGIG (reference sequence). The variable domain in full, with the rest retrieved from reference TRBV30 and TRBJ2-3, is SQTIHQWPATLVQPVGSPLSLECTVEGTSNPNLYWYRQAAGRGLQLLFYSVGIGQISSEVPQNLSASRPQDRQFILSSKKLLLSDSGFYLCACRWTGGTDTQYFGPGTRLTVL.

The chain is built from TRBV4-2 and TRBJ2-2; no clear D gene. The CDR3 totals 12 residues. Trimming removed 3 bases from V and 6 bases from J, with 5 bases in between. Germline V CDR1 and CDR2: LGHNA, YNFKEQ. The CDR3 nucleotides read TGTGCCAGCAGCCACGGGCCCGGGGAGCTGTTTTTT. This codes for CASSHGPGELFF.

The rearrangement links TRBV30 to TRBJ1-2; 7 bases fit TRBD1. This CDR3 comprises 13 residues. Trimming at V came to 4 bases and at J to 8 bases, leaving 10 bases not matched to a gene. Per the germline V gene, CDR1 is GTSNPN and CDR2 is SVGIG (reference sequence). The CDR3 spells CAWTPDRWGGYTF. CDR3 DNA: TGTGCCTGGACCCCGGACAGGTGGGGAGGCTACACCTTC.

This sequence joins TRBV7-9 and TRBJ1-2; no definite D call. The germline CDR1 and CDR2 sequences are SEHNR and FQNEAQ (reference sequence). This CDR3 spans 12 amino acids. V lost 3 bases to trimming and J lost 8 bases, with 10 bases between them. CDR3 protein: CASSLADGGYTF. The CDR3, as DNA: TGTGCCAGCAGCTTGGCCGATGGGGGCTACACCTTC.

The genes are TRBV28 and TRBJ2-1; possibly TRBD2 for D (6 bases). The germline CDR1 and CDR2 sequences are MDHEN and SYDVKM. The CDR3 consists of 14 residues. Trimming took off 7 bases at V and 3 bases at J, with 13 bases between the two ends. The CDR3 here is CASKVRGVYNEQFF. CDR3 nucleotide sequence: TGTGCCAGCAAGGTCCGCGGGGTCTACAATGAGCAGTTCTTC. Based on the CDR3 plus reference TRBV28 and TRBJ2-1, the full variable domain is DVKVTQSSRYLVKRTGEKVFLECVQDMDHENMFWYRQDPGLGLRLIYFSYDVKMKEKGDIPEGYSVSREKKERFSLILESASTNQTSMYLCASKVRGVYNEQFFGPGTRLTVL.

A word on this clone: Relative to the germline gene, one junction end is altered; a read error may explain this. The CDR3 DNA reads TGTGCCACCAGTAGAGCGGGGGCCCCCTCCTACGAGCAGTACTTC. The encoded protein is CATSRAGAPSYEQYF. The chain is built from TRBV15 and TRBJ2-7; TRBD2 aligns across 8 bases. Germline lookup yields CDR1 LNHNV and CDR2 YYDKDF (reference sequence). The CDR3 runs 15 residues.

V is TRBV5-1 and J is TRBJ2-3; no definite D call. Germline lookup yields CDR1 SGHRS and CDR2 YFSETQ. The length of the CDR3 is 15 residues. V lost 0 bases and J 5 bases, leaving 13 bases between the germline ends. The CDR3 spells CASSLEDILVDTQYF. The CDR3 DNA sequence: TGCGCCAGCAGCTTGGAGGATATCCTGGTAGATACGCAGTATTTT.

CDR3 in amino acids: CASGGFYNEQFF. The CDR3 nucleotides are TGTGCCAGCGGGGGGTTCTACAATGAGCAGTTCTTC. V gene TRBV28 combines with J gene TRBJ2-1, with TRBD2 as a possible D gene (6 bases). Trimming cost V 8 bases and J 3 bases, with 8 bases left between them. The CDR3 runs to 12 residues. CDR1 is MDHEN, CDR2 SYDVKM, per germline.

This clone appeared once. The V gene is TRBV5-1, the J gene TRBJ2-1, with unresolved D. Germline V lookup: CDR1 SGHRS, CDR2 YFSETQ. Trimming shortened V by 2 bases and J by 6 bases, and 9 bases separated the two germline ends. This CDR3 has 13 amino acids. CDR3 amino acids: CASSFVPLNEQFF. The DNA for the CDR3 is TGCGCCAGCAGCTTCGTTCCCCTCAATGAGCAGTTCTTC. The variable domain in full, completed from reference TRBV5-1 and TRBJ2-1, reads KAGVTQTPRYLIKTRGQQVTLSCSPISGHRSVSWYQQTPGQGLQFLFEYFSETQRNKGNFPGRFSGRQFSNSRSEMNVSTLELGDSALYLCASSFVPLNEQFFGPGTRLTVL.

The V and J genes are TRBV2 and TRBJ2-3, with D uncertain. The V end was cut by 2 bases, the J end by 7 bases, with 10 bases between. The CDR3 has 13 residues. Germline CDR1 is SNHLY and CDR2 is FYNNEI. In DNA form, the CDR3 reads TGTGCCAGCAGTGAAAGTTGGCCAAATACGCAGTATTTT. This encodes CASSESWPNTQYF.

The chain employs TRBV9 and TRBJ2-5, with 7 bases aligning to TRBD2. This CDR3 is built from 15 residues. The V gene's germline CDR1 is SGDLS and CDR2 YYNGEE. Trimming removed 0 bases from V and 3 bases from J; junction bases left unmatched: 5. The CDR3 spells CASSVVVGGEETQYF. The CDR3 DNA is TGTGCCAGCAGCGTAGTCGTGGGAGGGGAAGAGACCCAGTACTTC.

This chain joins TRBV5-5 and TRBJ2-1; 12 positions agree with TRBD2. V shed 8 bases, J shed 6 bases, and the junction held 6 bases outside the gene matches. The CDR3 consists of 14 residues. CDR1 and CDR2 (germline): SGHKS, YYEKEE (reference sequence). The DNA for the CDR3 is TGTGCCAGTTCACTAGCGGGAGGTTTCAATGAGCAGTTCTTC. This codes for CASSLAGGFNEQFF.

The DNA for the CDR3 is TGTGCCATCAGTGAGGGACAGACTTCGGGCTACACCTTC. It yields the protein CAISEGQTSGYTF. This chain connects TRBV10-3 to TRBJ1-2, with D possibly being TRBD1 (6 bases). V was clipped by 2 bases and J by 8 bases, with 12 bases between them. The germline V gene encodes CDR1 ENHRY and CDR2 SYGVKD. The CDR3 is 13 residues long.

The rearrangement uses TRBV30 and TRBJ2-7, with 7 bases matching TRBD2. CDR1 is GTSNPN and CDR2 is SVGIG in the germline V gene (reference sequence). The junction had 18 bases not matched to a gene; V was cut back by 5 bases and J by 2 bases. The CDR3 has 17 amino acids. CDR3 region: CAWGGVDWRGLTYEQYF. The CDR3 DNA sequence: TGTGCCTGGGGGGGGGTTGACTGGCGAGGACTCACCTACGAGCAGTACTTC.

The CDR3 spells CASSISNQPQHF. For the CDR3, the DNA is TGTGCCAGCAGCATTAGCAATCAGCCCCAGCATTTT. V and J are TRBV7-9 and TRBJ1-5; D gene uncertain. This CDR3 spans 12 amino acids. Germline V lookup: CDR1 SEHNR, CDR2 FQNEAQ (reference sequence). Deletions cut 5 bases from V and 0 bases from J, with 2 bases between. The whole variable domain, remainder taken from reference TRBV7-9 and TRBJ1-5, is DTGVSQNPRHKITKRGQNVTFRCDPISEHNRLYWYRQTLGQGPEFLTYFQNEAQLEKSRLLSDRFSAERPKGSFSTLEIQRTEQGDSAMYLCASSISNQPQHFGDGTRLSIL.

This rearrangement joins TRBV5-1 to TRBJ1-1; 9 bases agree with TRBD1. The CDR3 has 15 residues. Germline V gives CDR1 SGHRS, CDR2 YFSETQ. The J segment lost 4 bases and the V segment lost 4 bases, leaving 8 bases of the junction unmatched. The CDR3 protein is CASSGPGQGTTEAFF. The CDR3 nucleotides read TGCGCCAGCAGCGGACCGGGACAGGGCACCACTGAAGCTTTCTTT.

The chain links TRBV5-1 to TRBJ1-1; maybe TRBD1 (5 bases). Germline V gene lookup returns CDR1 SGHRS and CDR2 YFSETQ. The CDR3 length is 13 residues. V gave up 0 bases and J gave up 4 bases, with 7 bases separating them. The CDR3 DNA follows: TGCGCCAGCAGCTTGGGTGGGGCCACTGAAGCTTTCTTT. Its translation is CASSLGGATEAFF.

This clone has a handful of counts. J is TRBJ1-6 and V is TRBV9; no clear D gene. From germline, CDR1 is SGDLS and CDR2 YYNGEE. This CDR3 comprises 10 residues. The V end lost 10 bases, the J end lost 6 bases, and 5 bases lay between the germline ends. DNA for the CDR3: TGTGCCCGCGTTAATTCACCCCTCCACTTT. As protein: CARVNSPLHF. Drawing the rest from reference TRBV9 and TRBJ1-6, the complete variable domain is DSGVTQTPKHLITATGQRVTLRCSPRSGDLSVYWYQQSLDQGLQFLIQYYNGEERAKGNILERFSAQQFPDLHSELNLSSLELGDSALYFCARVNSPLHFGNGTRLTVT.

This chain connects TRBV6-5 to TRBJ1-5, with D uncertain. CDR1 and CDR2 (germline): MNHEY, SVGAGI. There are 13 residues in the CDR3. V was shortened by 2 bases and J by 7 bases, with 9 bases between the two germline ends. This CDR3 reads CASSYPEEQPQHF. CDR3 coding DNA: TGTGCCAGCAGTTACCCTGAGGAGCAGCCCCAGCATTTT.